This paragraph covers one T cell receptor beta chain sequence. The sample belongs to a study of blood T cell repertoires in COVID-19. Overall study: From T cells, B-cell-depleted T cells, or PBMCs came the material, which was cDNA or gDNA.

Study processing details: Scientists estimated how many nucleated cells there were by amplifying reference gene primers. Assay: immunoSEQ multiplex PCR; the TCRdb copy retains only in-frame clones and omits some. V and J calls and clone size are copied from that table; D and trimming were computed from the DNA. The sample holds roughly 43,000 clones, 80% to 90% seen once. Germline V gene lookup returns CDR1 KGHSH and CDR2 LQKENI. The CDR3 extends over 16 amino acids. V lost 5 bases, J lost 4 bases, and 20 bases lay in between. The sample consisted of peripheral blood. The receptor's source is a human donor in a cohort sampled during active COVID-19. The donor label of this sample is uncertain. The chain uses TRBV18 and TRBJ1-2; tentative D call: TRBD1 (6 bases). The CDR3 coding sequence is TGTGCCAGCTCAACCCGGGACACGGAATCCTTCTATGGCTACACCTTC. It encodes CASSTRDTESFYGYTF.